The clone carrying this T cell receptor (beta chain) was seen only a few times. Its antigen is currently unknown. The junction departs from the called germline gene at one end, perhaps through a read error. The source of the sample is a study of T-cell reconstitution after alpha-beta-depleted transplantation in children. Study-wide results and limits: Newly produced T cells mostly accounted for T-cell counts and diversity one year post-transplant. The origin of alpha-beta T cells about two months after transplant was reportedly several hundred expanded graft clones. Surviving thymic progenitors and recipient T cells were the source of high TCRbeta diversity at day 60 in some patients.

This CDR3 is built from 10 residues. Germline V lookup: CDR1 SEHNR, CDR2 FQNEAQ (reference sequence). Unique molecular identifiers were incorporated into the prepared TCRbeta library. TCRdb reprocessed the PCR reads via MiXCR and lists one record per CDR3 protein. Seen here are hundreds of thousands of distinct CDR3 sequences, 10% to 15% observed once, and the top ten hold around 2%. This specimen was PBMCs, mostly from graft donor cells, taken 360 days after TCRalphabeta/CD19-depleted stem cell transplant. V is TRBV7-9 and J is TRBJ2-7, with D maybe TRBD2 (6 bases). This sequence originates from a male patient aged 5 to 17 who had a stem cell transplant for acute myeloid leukemia, so the T cells may come from the graft donor. In DNA form, the CDR3 reads TGTGCCAGCAGCGGGGGGTTGTTCCTCTTC. Protein: CASSGGLFLF. Full variable domain (outside the CDR3, taken from reference TRBV7-9 and TRBJ2-7): DTGVSQNPRHKITKRGQNVTFRCDPISEHNRLYWYRQTLGQGPEFLTYFQNEAQLEKSRLLSDRFSAERPKGSFSTLEIQRTEQGDSAMYLCASSGGLFLFGPGTRLTVT.